Below, one TCR beta chain is given with its context. Which antigen it targets is not known. One base away there is no much larger clone; base qualities are not given. Sample time point, as interpreted from the label and publication: week 11, during vaccination. Each vaccine dose was 300 ug of a 20-mer mutant IDH1 peptide in Montanide, given subcutaneously with topical imiquimod. The donors had newly diagnosed IDH1-mutant astrocytomas of WHO grade 3 or 4 that showed loss of nuclear ATRX. The samples were drawn from NOA16, a multicentre, single-arm, open-label phase I trial in Germany that tested a mutant IDH1 peptide vaccine in humans for the first time. The DNeasy Blood and Tissue Kit was used to extract genomic DNA from EDTA blood for TCRB sequencing. The CDR3 contains 15 residues, cysteine and phenylalanine counted. Only CDR3 DNA remains: 45 bases, in frame from the first base. According to the germline V gene (reference sequence), CDR1 reads MNHEY and CDR2 reads SMNVEV. For this chain, trimming is 6 bases at the V end and 4 bases at the J end, and the number of junction bases without a gene match is 6.

The library was made by the immunoSEQ multiplex PCR assay. The hsTCRB Kit was used according to the manufacturer's protocol to amplify rearranged TCR beta chain sequences. An Illumina MiSeq was used to sequence the TCRB libraries. As for the authors' bioinformatics: The kit vendor's proprietary platform handled demultiplexing, trimming and gene mapping. Not all clones reach the TCRdb copy of this immuneACCESS table, which keeps in-frame sequences only. Checked studies attribute under half of the gap to unresolved V genes and leave the rest unexplained. D and trimming were read from the DNA, whereas the V and J calls and clone size are those reported in that table. The sample table holds some 130,000 clones, of which roughly 77% were seen once. The ten most abundant clones make up 5.5% of the sample. This entry belongs to a study of a mutant IDH1 vaccine in newly diagnosed glioma listed by TCRdb under 2021. About the investigation overall: Patients received eight vaccinations in weeks 1, 3, 5, 7, 11, 15, 19 and 23, corresponding to visits V03 through V10. In the chemotherapy-containing groups, vaccination started alongside temozolomide cycles, whereas in patients who had radiotherapy alone it started 4-6 weeks after radiotherapy. The roughly 32 treated patients were roughly 62% male and roughly 38% female, with a mean age of about 38 years. Before enrollment, most patients had been given radiochemotherapy with temozolomide as standard therapy, while the rest had received either radiotherapy alone or temozolomide alone. Peripheral blood was drawn at six visits: V03 (baseline), V05, V07, V10, V12 and V13. For exploratory analyses, fewer than 30 treated patients had longitudinal TCRB deep sequencing done wherever samples were available.

Overall results and qualifications from the work: No apparent relationship was observed between pseudoprogression and alterations in the top peripheral T cell clonotypes detected by TCRB sequencing. Selection of PBMC samples for TCRB deep sequencing was based on availability. According to the authors, sample limitations meant that analyses of patient blood samples could not be reproduced. Immune responses induced by the vaccine were seen in approximately 92% of patients across multiple MHC alleles.

The TCR originated in a man aged 40-49 years with glioma. Here the chain combines TRBV27 and TRBJ2-5, with 12 bases in between that match TRBD1. Sample: PBMCs, taken from a glioma patient whose treatment included an IDH1 peptide vaccine. The CDR3 region: CASRLGTGGPETQYF. The DNA sequence reads TGTGCCAGCAGACTCGGGACAGGGGGCCCAGAGACCCAGTACTTC.